A selection of T cell receptor beta chains follows, all from one sample in a study of T cells after somatic rescue of genetic block. The repertoire was sequenced with immunoSEQ multiplex PCR; TCRdb's copy has only in-frame clones and lacks some. The table has under 150,000 clones, about 89% seen once. The sequencing input was peripheral blood mononuclear cells (PBMCs). The receptor set was obtained from a woman between 18 and 29 years old. CDR3s include the opening cysteine and the closing phenylalanine or tryptophan. Each record gives: V gene, J gene, D gene, clone size, CDR3 protein, CDR3 DNA. D genes are given only for firm matches. Where a row states a size, it is once, few, many or the class of an expanded clone; other rows omit it.

TRBV28	TRBJ2-7	TRBD2	NA	CASIPGGSSGTSYEQYF	TGTGCCAGCATCCCGGGGGGGTCTAGCGGGACGTCCTACGAGCAGTACTTC
TRBV18	TRBJ2-6	NA	NA	CASSPLGRSSSGANVLTF	TGTGCCAGCTCACCCCTAGGCAGATCTTCCTCTGGGGCCAACGTCCTGACTTTC
TRBV2	TRBJ2-2	NA	NA	CASRLGANTGELFF	TGTGCCAGCAGGTTGGGGGCGAACACCGGGGAGCTGTTTTTT
TRBV4-1	TRBJ2-7	NA	NA	CASSQEGGKKAYEQYF	TGCGCCAGCAGCCAAGAAGGAGGGAAGAAGGCTTACGAGCAGTACTTC
TRBV6-6	TRBJ1-2	NA	NA	CASSYADLLVAGYTF	TGTGCCAGCAGTTACGCGGACCTCCTTGTAGCTGGCTACACCTTC
TRBV19	TRBJ1-2	NA	NA	CASRGPGNSRGYTF	TGTGCCAGTAGGGGACCCGGGAACTCTCGTGGCTACACCTTC
TRBV4-1	TRBJ1-5	TRBD1	NA	CASSQARTGGNQPQHF	TGCGCCAGCAGCCAAGCTAGGACAGGGGGAAATCAGCCCCAGCATTTT
TRBV5-6	TRBJ2-1	TRBD2	NA	CASTGGGGYEQFF	TGTGCCAGCACCGGCGGGGGGGGCTATGAGCAGTTCTTC
TRBV12-5	TRBJ1-4	NA	NA	CASGLDLGANEKLFF	TGTGCTAGTGGTTTAGACCTGGGGGCTAATGAAAAACTGTTTTTT
TRBV23-1	TRBJ2-7	TRBD2	NA	CASYPSSGGTPYEQYF	TGCGCCAGCTATCCTTCTAGCGGGGGGACACCTTACGAGCAGTACTTC
TRBV11-3	TRBJ2-2	NA	NA	CASSRAGELFF	TGTGCCAGCAGTAGGGCCGGGGAGCTGTTTTTT
TRBV5-1	TRBJ2-5	NA	NA	CASSLFPTPQETQYF	TGCGCCAGCAGCTTGTTCCCTACCCCCCAGGAGACCCAGTACTTC
TRBV11-2	TRBJ2-7	TRBD2	NA	CASSSLRGGNEQYF	TGTGCCAGCAGCTCCTTGCGGGGGGGAAACGAGCAGTACTTC
TRBV4-2	TRBJ1-1	NA	NA	CASSQEGGVRGTEAFF	TGTGCCAGCAGCCAAGAAGGGGGGGTGCGCGGGACTGAAGCTTTCTTT
TRBV7-3	TRBJ1-2	NA	NA	CASSPAGVNYGYTF	TGTGCCAGCAGCCCCGCGGGGGTTAACTATGGCTACACCTTC
TRBV2	TRBJ1-2	NA	NA	CASLEWEDGYTF	TGTGCCAGTTTAGAATGGGAGGATGGCTACACCTTC
TRBV21-1	TRBJ2-1	NA	NA	CASSKGEAGDPYNEQFF	TGTGCCAGCAGCAAAGGCGAAGCGGGGGACCCCTACAATGAGCAGTTCTTC
TRBV9	TRBJ1-4	NA	NA	CASSRFAGSHELFF	TGTGCCAGCAGTCGATTTGCAGGGTCTCACGAACTGTTTTTT
TRBV7-8	TRBJ2-5	NA	NA	CASSLLTGKYQETQYF	TGTGCCAGCAGCTTACTCACAGGGAAGTACCAAGAGACCCAGTACTTC
TRBV20-1	TRBJ1-2	NA	NA	CSAGEGYTF	TGCAGTGCGGGCGAGGGCTACACCTTC
TRBV2	TRBJ2-5	NA	once	CASSSTAQETQYF	TGTGCCAGCAGTTCCACAGCGCAAGAGACCCAGTACTTC
TRBV21-1	TRBJ2-1	NA	NA	CASSKPQGMKDEQFF	TGTGCCAGCAGCAAACCGCAGGGGATGAAAGATGAGCAGTTCTTC
TRBV7-2	TRBJ2-3	NA	NA	CASSLAGGHEDTQYF	TGTGCCAGCAGCTTAGCGGGGGGCCACGAAGATACGCAGTATTTT
TRBV2	TRBJ2-2	NA	NA	CASRETTTGELFF	TGTGCCAGCAGGGAGACTACCACCGGGGAGCTGTTTTTT
TRBV9	TRBJ2-1	TRBD2	few	CASSTLAGGYEQFF	TGTGCCAGCAGCACCCTAGCGGGGGGTTATGAGCAGTTCTTC
TRBV30	TRBJ2-7	NA	NA	CAWSAGGGYEQYF	TGTGCCTGGAGTGCGGGGGGCGGCTACGAGCAGTACTTC
TRBV27	TRBJ2-1	NA	NA	CASRSLGDHSYNEQFF	TGTGCCAGCAGAAGTCTCGGGGATCACTCTTACAATGAGCAGTTCTTC
TRBV7-9	TRBJ1-2	NA	NA	CASSWEYGYTF	TGTGCCAGCAGCTGGGAGTATGGCTACACCTTC
TRBV10-3	TRBJ1-3	TRBD1	NA	CAISKQGTGNTIYF	TGTGCCATCAGTAAACAGGGGACTGGAAACACCATATATTTT
TRBV10-3	TRBJ2-7	TRBD2	NA	CAISDGGGAGEQYF	TGTGCCATCAGTGATGGCGGGGGGGCCGGCGAGCAGTACTTC
TRBV9	TRBJ2-7	NA	NA	CASSPRTSSYEQYF	TGTGCCAGCAGCCCACGGACATCTTCCTACGAGCAGTACTTC
TRBV27	TRBJ2-3	NA	NA	CASSFFGGLADTQYF	TGTGCCAGCAGTTTCTTCGGGGGGCTCGCAGATACGCAGTATTTT
TRBV20-1	TRBJ2-1	NA	NA	CSARQYNEQFF	TGCAGTGCCCGGCAGTACAATGAGCAGTTCTTC
TRBV5-1	TRBJ2-7	NA	NA	CASSLNGGDYEQYF	TGCGCCAGCAGCTTGAACGGCGGTGACTACGAGCAGTACTTC
TRBV19	TRBJ1-1	NA	few	CASRLTGASEAFF	TGTGCCAGTAGACTAACAGGAGCCTCTGAAGCTTTCTTT
TRBV16	TRBJ2-6	NA	NA	CASSQGDSGANVLTF	TGTGCCAGCAGCCAAGGAGACTCTGGGGCCAACGTCCTGACTTTC